This T cell receptor beta chain was identified during a study of technical replicates of blood from a handful of donors. The CDR3 is 16 amino acids. Germline CDR1 reads SGHRS; CDR2 reads YFSETQ. With 0 bases clipped from V and 5 bases from J, the junction kept 4 bases outside the gene matches. TCRdb keeps only in-frame clones here, not all; method: immunoSEQ multiplex PCR. In the table there are about 75,000 clones, around 97% of which are singletons. The sample was T cells isolated from PBMCs. The origin of this receptor is a human donor in good health. The chain is built from TRBV5-1 and TRBJ2-1; the match to TRBD2 covers 11 bases. Here the CDR3 DNA reads TGCGCCAGCAGCTTGGAGGTTAGCGGGAGGGACAATGAGCAGTTCTTC. The encoded protein is CASSLEVSGRDNEQFF.